Following are 16 T cell receptor beta chains from one sample sequenced in a study of shared clonotypes between healthy human individuals. This table comes from immunoSEQ multiplex PCR, and its TCRdb copy is limited to in-frame clones, with some not included. The sample has approximately 1.5 million clones; 95% to 99% are singletons. Specimen: naive CD4+ T cells sorted from blood. Noted subset: CD45RA+ positively selected. The receptors were gathered from a man aged 25 to 40 in good health.

The chain is built from TRBV5-4 and TRBJ1-2; 7 nucleotides align to TRBD1. This CDR3 region has 15 residues. The ends lost 3 bases at V and 2 bases at J; junction bases unmatched: 7. From germline, CDR1 is SGHNT and CDR2 YYREEE (reference sequence). For the CDR3, the DNA is TGTGCCAGCAGCTGGGGATCGACAGGGAACTATGGCTACACCTTC. The encoded protein is CASSWGSTGNYGYTF.

This clone is a singleton in its sample. The chain joins TRBV28 to TRBJ1-2, with 7 bases matching TRBD1. The CDR3 runs to 11 residues. V dropped 10 bases and J dropped 7; count of bases not matched to a gene: 6. Germline CDR1 reads MDHEN; CDR2 reads SYDVKM. The CDR3 nucleotides read TGTGCCACACACAGGGGAGGTGGCTACACCTTC. Its protein product is CATHRGGGYTF.

This rearrangement joins TRBV7-9 to TRBJ2-1; 8 nucleotides align to TRBD1. Per the germline V gene, CDR1 is SEHNR and CDR2 is FQNEAQ (reference sequence). The CDR3 totals 19 residues. Trimming took 7 bases from V and 0 from J; bases not matched to a gene: 17. CDR3 residues: CASNYPSGGRPSSYNEQFF. The CDR3 coding sequence is TGTGCCAGCAACTACCCCTCAGGGGGCCGTCCTAGCTCCTACAATGAGCAGTTCTTC.

DNA for the CDR3: TGTGCCAGCTTATCATGGGACACTGAAGCTTTCTTT. This gives the protein CASLSWDTEAFF. This rearrangement joins TRBV27 to TRBJ1-1; D gene uncertain. The CDR3 loop spans 12 amino acids. Between the trimmed V and J ends, which lost 8 bases and 3 bases, there was a span of 10 bases. CDR1 MNHEY and CDR2 SMNVEV come from the germline V gene (reference sequence).

V is TRBV4-2 and J is TRBJ1-1; D possibly corresponds to TRBD1 (5 bases). V lost 4 bases and J 6 bases, leaving 9 bases between the germline ends. The CDR3 length is 12 residues. Germline V gene lookup returns CDR1 LGHNA and CDR2 YNFKEQ. CDR3 amino acids: CASSRVGAEAFF. The CDR3 DNA follows: TGTGCCAGCAGCCGAGTGGGGGCTGAAGCTTTCTTT.

This chain connects TRBV2 to TRBJ2-5, with 7 positions matching TRBD1. V dropped 6 bases and J dropped 9; count of bases not matched to a gene: 4. The CDR3 covers 11 residues. Germline V lookup: CDR1 SNHLY, CDR2 FYNNEI. Here the CDR3 reads CASSTGESQYF. As DNA, the CDR3 is TGTGCCAGCAGCACAGGGGAGTCCCAGTACTTC.

This sequence joins TRBV19 and TRBJ2-3; TRBD2 aligns across 13 bases. The CDR3 covers 15 residues. V gave up 6 bases and J gave up 2 bases; unmatched junction bases: 2. The germline gives CDR1 LNHDA, CDR2 SQIVND (reference sequence). CDR3 residues: CASRGTSGITDTQYF. The CDR3 bases are TGTGCCAGTAGGGGGACTAGCGGGATCACAGATACGCAGTATTTT.

The J gene is TRBJ2-1, the V gene TRBV6-1; no clear D gene. The CDR3 runs to 13 residues. Germline V CDR1 and CDR2: MNHNS, SASEGT. Trimming left V 2 bases short and J 9 bases short, with 11 bases between. The CDR3 loop reads CASSERASGEQFF. CDR3 nucleotides: TGTGCCAGCAGTGAAAGGGCATCGGGTGAGCAGTTCTTC.

This rearrangement joins TRBV5-6 to TRBJ2-1, with 13 nucleotides matching TRBD2. The CDR3 extends over 16 amino acids. In germline, CDR1 is SGHDT, CDR2 YYEEEE. Unmatched junction bases numbered 7, after V lost 2 bases and J lost 8 bases. The CDR3 DNA reads TGTGCCAGCAGCTTTAGGACTAGCGGGAGAAGGGATGAGCAGTTCTTC. Protein sequence: CASSFRTSGRRDEQFF.

V is TRBV25-1 and J is TRBJ2-1; D is possibly TRBD2 (5 bases). CDR1 and CDR2 (germline): MGHDK, SYGVNS. V was pared by 3 bases and J by 8 bases, with 17 bases between. The CDR3 spans 15 residues. As DNA, the CDR3 is TGTGCCAGCAGTGATCATTTACTAGTCCGATATGAGCAGTTCTTC. This encodes CASSDHLLVRYEQFF.

This clone appeared a single time. Within the sample, other DNA sequences also encode this same CDR3. The chain links TRBV11-3 to TRBJ2-1; weak D call: TRBD2 (6 bases). CDR3 size: 14 residues. Deletions cut 1 base from V and 7 bases from J, with 11 bases between. Looked up from germline, CDR1 is SGHNT and CDR2 is YENEEA. The CDR3 is CASSLGSGGNEQFF. As DNA, the CDR3 is TGTGCCAGCAGCTTAGGTTCCGGAGGGAATGAGCAGTTCTTC.

This sequence joins TRBV6-1 and TRBJ2-7; unclear D gene. V lost 4 bases and J lost 2, with 9 bases in between. CDR1 and CDR2 (germline): MNHNS, SASEGT. The length of the CDR3 is 13 residues. This CDR3 reads CASSGQQAYEQYF. The CDR3 nucleotides are TGTGCCAGCAGTGGGCAGCAAGCCTACGAGCAGTACTTC.

The table lists this clone with a count of one. This chain joins TRBV19 and TRBJ1-2, with TRBD1 identical over 10 bases. CDR1 is LNHDA and CDR2 is SQIVND in the germline V gene (reference sequence). The CDR3 contains 15 residues. Trimming cost V 5 bases and J 2 bases; bases outside gene matches: 5. The DNA for the CDR3 is TGTGCCAGTAGTGGACCGGGACAGGGGAACTATGGCTACACCTTC. The encoded protein is CASSGPGQGNYGYTF. Full variable domain (outside the CDR3, taken from reference TRBV19 and TRBJ1-2): DGGITQSPKYLFRKEGQNVTLSCEQNLNHDAMYWYRQDPGQGLRLIYYSQIVNDFQKGDIAEGYSVSREKKESFPLTVTSAQKNPTAFYLCASSGPGQGNYGYTFGSGTRLTVV.

The chain uses TRBV6-6 and TRBJ2-1, with 9 positions matching TRBD1. The V gene end was trimmed by 5 bases and the J gene end by 1 base; junction bases not matched to a gene: 6. This CDR3 region has 16 residues. CDR1 MNHNY and CDR2 SVGAGI come from the germline V gene (reference sequence). For the CDR3, the DNA is TGTGCCAGCAGTCAGAGGACAGGGGCGTCCTACAATGAGCAGTTCTTC. Its protein product is CASSQRTGASYNEQFF.

V gene TRBV4-3 combines with J gene TRBJ2-7, with 9 bases aligning to TRBD2. The CDR3 consists of 17 residues. In germline, CDR1 is LGHNA, CDR2 YSLEER. J was trimmed by 4 bases and V by 0 bases; bases with no gene match: 10. In DNA, the CDR3 is TGCGCCAGCAGCCAAGATCTTAGAGGACTAGCGCAATACGAGCAGTACTTC. Translation gives CASSQDLRGLAQYEQYF.

The chain employs TRBV6-5 and TRBJ1-2; 8 nucleotides align to TRBD1. Germline values: CDR1 MNHEY, CDR2 SVGAGI. CDR3 length: 13 residues. V lost 5 bases to trimming and J lost 5 bases; unmatched junction nucleotides: 4. The DNA of the CDR3 is TGTGCCAGCAGTAGGGACAGGCCGTATGGCTACACCTTC. This codes for CASSRDRPYGYTF.